This TCR beta chain was sequenced during a study of T-cell reconstitution after alpha-beta-depleted transplantation in children. Study conclusions and caveats: Expanded graft clones numbering several hundred reportedly gave rise to alpha-beta T cells about two months after transplant. T cells produced anew were the main source of T-cell counts and diversity one year after transplant. Surviving recipient cells, namely T cells and thymic progenitors, were the source of high day-60 TCRbeta diversity in some patients.

Unique molecular identifiers were used in preparing the TCRbeta library. Via MiXCR, TCRdb re-called the PCR reads, giving one row per CDR3 protein. In the table there are hundreds of thousands of distinct CDR3 sequences, about an eighth of which are singletons. This clonotype was counted ten times or more. Its antigen is not known. V was pared by 7 bases and J by 0 bases, with 12 bases between. Germline CDR1 is SGHRS and CDR2 is YFSETQ. The CDR3 runs 14 residues. The V call is TRBV5-1, the J call TRBJ2-3; D is undetermined. This receptor was identified in a girl aged 2 to 9 with congenital amegakaryocytic thrombocytopenia, due to receive a stem cell transplant. This specimen consisted of PBMCs, obtained before TCRalphabeta/CD19-depleted stem cell transplant. The CDR3 protein is CASATITSTDTQYF. In nucleotides, the CDR3 is TGCGCCAGCGCGACGATTACTAGCACAGATACGCAGTATTTT.